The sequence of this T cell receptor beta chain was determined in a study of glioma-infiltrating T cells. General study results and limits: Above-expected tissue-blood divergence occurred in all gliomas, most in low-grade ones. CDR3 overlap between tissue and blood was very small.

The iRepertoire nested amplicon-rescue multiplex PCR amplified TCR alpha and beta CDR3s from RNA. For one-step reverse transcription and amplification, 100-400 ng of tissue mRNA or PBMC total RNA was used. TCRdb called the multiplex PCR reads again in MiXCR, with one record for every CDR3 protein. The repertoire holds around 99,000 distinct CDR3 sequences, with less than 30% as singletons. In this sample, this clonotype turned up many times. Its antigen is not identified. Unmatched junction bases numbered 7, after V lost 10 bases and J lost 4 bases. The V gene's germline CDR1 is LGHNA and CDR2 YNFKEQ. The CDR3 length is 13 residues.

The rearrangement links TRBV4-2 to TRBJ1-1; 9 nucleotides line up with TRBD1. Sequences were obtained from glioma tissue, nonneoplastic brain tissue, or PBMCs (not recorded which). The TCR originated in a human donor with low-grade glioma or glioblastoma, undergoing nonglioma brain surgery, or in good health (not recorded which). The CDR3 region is CATEPDRGTEAFF. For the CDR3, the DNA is TGTGCCACCGAACCGGACAGGGGCACTGAAGCTTTCTTT.